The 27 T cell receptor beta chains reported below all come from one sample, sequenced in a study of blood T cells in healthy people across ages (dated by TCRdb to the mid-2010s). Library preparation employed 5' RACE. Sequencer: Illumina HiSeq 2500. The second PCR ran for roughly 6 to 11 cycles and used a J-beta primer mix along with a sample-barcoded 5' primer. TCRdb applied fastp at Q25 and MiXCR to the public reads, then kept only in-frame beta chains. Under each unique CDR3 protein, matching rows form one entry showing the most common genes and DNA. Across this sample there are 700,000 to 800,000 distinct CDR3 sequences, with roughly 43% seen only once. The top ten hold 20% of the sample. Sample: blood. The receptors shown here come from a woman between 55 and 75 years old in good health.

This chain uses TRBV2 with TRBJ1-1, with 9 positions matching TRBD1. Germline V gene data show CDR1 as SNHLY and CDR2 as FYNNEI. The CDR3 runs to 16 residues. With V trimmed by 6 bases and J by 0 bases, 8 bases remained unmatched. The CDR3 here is CASSPGQGTMNTEAFF. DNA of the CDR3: TGTGCCAGCAGCCCTGGACAGGGGACGATGAACACTGAAGCTTTCTTT. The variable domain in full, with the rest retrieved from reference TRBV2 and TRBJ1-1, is EPEVTQTPSHQVTQMGQEVILRCVPISNHLYFYWYRQILGQKVEFLVSFYNNEISEKSEIFDDQFSVERPDGSNFTLKIRSTKLEDSAMYFCASSPGQGTMNTEAFFGQGTRLTVV.

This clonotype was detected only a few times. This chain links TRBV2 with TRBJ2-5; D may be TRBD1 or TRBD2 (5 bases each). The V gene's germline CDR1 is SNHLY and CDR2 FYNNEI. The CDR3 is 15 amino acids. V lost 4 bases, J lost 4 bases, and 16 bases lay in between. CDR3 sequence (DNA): TGTGCCAGCAGTGCCGCGGGCAGGGACGTAGAGACCCAGTACTTC. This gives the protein CASSAAGRDVETQYF.

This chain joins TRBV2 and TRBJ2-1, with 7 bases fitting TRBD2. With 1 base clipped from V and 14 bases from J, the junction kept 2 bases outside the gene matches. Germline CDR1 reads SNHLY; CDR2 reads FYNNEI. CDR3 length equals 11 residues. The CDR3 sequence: CASSEEGREFF. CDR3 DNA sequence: TGTGCCAGCAGTGAAGAGGGGAGGGAGTTCTTC.

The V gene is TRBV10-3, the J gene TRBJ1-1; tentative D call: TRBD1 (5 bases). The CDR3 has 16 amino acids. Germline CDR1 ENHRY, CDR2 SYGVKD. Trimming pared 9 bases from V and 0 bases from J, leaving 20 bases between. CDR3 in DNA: TGTGCCATGGGATCCAGGCAGGGTGCTGTGAACACTGAAGCTTTCTTT. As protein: CAMGSRQGAVNTEAFF.

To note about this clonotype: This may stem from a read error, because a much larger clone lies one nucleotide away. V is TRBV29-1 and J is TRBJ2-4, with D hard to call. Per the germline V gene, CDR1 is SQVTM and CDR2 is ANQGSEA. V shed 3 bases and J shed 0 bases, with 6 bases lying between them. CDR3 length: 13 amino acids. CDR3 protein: CSVDVVAKNIQYF. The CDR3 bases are TGCAGCGTTGATGTCGTAGCCAAAAACATTCAGTACTTC.

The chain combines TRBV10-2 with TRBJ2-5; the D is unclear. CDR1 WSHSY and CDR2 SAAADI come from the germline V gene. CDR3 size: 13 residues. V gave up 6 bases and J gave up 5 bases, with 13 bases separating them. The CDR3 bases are TGCGCCAGCAGCGTCGACTCGCCGGAGACCCAGTACTTC. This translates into CASSVDSPETQYF.

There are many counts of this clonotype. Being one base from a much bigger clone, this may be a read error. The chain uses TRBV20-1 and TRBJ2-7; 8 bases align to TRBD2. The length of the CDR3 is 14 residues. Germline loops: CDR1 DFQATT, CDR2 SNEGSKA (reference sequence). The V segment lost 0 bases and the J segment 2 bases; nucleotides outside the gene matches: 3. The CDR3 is CSARDCGGTYEQYF. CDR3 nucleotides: TGCAGTGCTAGAGATTGCGGGGGGACCTACGAGCAGTACTTC.

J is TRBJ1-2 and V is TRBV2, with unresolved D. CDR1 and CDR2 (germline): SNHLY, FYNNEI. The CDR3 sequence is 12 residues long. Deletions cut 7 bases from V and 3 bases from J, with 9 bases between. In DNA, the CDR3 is TGTGCCAGCAATGGCGGCGACTATGGCTACACCTTC. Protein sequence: CASNGGDYGYTF.

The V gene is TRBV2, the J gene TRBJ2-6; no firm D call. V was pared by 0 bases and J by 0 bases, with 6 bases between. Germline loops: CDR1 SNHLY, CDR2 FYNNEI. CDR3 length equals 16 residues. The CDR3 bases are TGTGCCAGCAGTGAAGCAATGTTCTCTGGGGCCAACGTCCTGACTTTC. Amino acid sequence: CASSEAMFSGANVLTF.

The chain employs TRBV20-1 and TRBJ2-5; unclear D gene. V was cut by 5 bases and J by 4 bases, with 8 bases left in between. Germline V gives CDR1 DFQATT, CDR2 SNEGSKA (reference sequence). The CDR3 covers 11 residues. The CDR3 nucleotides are TGCAGTGCTGGCCTACGAGAGACCCAGTACTTC. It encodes CSAGLRETQYF.

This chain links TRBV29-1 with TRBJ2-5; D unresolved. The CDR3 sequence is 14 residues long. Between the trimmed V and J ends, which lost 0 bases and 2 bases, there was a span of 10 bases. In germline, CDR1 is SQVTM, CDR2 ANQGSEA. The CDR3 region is CSVEEMRQQETQYF. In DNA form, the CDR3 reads TGCAGCGTTGAAGAGATGCGGCAGCAAGAGACCCAGTACTTC.

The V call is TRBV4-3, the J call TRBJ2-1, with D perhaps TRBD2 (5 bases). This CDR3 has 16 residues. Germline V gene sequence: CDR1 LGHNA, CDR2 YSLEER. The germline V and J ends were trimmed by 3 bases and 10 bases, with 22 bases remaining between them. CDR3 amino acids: CASSHEVALSSYEQFF. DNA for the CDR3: TGCGCCAGCAGCCATGAGGTAGCGTTGAGCTCCTACGAGCAGTTCTTC.

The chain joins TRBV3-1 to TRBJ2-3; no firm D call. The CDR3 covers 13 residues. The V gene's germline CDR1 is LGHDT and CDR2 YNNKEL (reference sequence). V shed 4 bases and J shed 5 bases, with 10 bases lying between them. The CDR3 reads CASSRRAIDTQYF. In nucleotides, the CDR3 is TGTGCCAGCAGCCGGCGCGCTATAGATACGCAGTATTTT.

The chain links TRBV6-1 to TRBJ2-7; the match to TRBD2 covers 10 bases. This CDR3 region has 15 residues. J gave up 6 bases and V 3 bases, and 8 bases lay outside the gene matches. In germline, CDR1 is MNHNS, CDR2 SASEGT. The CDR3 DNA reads TGTGCCAGCAGTGACCTAGCGGGAGTGGGGCTCGAGCAGTACTTC. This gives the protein CASSDLAGVGLEQYF.

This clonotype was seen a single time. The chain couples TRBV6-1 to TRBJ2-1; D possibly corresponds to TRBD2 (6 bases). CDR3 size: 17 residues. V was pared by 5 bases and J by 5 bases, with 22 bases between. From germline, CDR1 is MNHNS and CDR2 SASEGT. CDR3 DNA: TGTGCCAGCAGTCGCCTGAAGTTAGCGGCACAAGACAATGAGCAGTTCTTC. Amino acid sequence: CASSRLKLAAQDNEQFF.

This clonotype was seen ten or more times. The CDR3 DNA is TGTGCCAGCAGCTTAGCGGGGAGCTCCTACGAGCAGTACTTC. Protein sequence: CASSLAGSSYEQYF. The J gene is TRBJ2-7, the V gene TRBV28, with 8 bases that match TRBD2. The germline V gene has CDR1 MDHEN and CDR2 SYDVKM. The CDR3 runs 14 residues. Trimming at V came to 6 bases and at J to 0 bases, leaving 4 bases not matched to a gene.

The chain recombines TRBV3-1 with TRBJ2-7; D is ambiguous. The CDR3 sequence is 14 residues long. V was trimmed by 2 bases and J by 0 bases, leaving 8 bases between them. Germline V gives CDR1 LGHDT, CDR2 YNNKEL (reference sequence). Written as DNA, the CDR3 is TGTGCCAGCAGCCAATTTTCAAGCTCCTACGAGCAGTACTTC. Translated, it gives CASSQFSSSYEQYF.

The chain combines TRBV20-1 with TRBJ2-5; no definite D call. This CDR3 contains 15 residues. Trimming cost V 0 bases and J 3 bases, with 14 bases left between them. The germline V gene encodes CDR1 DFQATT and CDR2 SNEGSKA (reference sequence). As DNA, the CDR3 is TGCAGTGCTAGAGATGTAGCTGGGCCTAAAGAGACCCAGTACTTC. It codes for CSARDVAGPKETQYF.

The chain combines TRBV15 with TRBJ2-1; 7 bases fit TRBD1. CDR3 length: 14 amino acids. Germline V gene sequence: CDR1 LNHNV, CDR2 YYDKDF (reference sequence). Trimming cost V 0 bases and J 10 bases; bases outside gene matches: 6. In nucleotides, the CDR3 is TGTGCCACCAGCAGAGACAGGGGACAGTGGGAGCAGTTCTTC. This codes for CATSRDRGQWEQFF.

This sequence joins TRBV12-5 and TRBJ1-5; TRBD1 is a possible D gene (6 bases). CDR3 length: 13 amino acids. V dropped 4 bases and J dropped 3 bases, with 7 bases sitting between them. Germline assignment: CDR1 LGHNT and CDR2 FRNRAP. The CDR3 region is CASGYRVNQPQHF. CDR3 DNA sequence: TGTGCTAGTGGTTACAGGGTCAATCAGCCCCAGCATTTT.

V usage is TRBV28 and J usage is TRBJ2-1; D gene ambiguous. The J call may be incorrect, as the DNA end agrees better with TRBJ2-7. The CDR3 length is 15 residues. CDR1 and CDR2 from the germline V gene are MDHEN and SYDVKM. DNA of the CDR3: TGTGCCAGCAGTTCTCTAAGGAGCTCCTACAATGAGCAGTACTTC. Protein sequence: CASSSLRSSYNEQYF.

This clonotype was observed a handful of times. Here the CDR3 reads CASSPPRKGVRLGYTF. Here the CDR3 DNA reads TGTGCCAGCAGCCCCCCTCGGAAGGGGGTGCGGCTTGGCTACACCTTC. The chain uses TRBV3-1 and TRBJ1-2; possibly TRBD1 for D (6 bases). The germline V and J ends were trimmed by 4 bases and 7 bases, with 22 bases remaining between them. Germline CDR1 is LGHDT and CDR2 is YNNKEL (reference sequence). The CDR3 length is 16 residues.

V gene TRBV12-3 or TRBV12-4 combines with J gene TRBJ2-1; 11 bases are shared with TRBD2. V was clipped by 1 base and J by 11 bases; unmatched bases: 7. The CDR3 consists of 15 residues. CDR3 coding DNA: TGTGCCAGCAGTTTAGTGGGGACTAGCGGCTTTAAGCAGTTCTTC. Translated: CASSLVGTSGFKQFF.

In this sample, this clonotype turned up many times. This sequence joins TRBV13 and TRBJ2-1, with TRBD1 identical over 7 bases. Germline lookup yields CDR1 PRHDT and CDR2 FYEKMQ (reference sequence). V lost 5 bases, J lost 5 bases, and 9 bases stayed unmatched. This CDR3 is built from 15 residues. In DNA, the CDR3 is TGTGCCAGCAGCCGCAGGACAGGACAAAACAATGAGCAGTTCTTC. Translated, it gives CASSRRTGQNNEQFF.

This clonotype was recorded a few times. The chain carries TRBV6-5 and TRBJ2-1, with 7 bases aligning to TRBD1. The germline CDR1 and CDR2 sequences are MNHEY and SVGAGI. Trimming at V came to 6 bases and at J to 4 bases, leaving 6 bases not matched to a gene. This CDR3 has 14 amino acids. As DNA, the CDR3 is TGTGCCAGCAGCCCCCCGGGACAGTACAATGAGCAGTTCTTC. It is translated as CASSPPGQYNEQFF.

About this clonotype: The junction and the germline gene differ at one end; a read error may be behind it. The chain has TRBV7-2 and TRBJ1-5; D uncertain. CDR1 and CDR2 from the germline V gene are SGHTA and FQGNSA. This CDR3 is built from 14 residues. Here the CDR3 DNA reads TGTGCCAGCAGCCTAGCACATAGAAATCAGCCCCAGCATTTT. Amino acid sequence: CASSLAHRNQPQHF. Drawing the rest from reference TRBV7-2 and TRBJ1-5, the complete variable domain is GAGVSQSPSNKVTEKGKDVELRCDPISGHTALYWYRQSLGQGLEFLIYFQGNSAPDKSGLPSDRFSAERTGGSVSTLTIQRTQQEDSAVYLCASSLAHRNQPQHFGDGTRLSIL.

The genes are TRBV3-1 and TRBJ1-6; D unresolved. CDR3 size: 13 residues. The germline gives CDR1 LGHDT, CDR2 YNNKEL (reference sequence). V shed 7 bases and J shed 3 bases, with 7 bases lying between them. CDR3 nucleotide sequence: TGTGCCAGCACCCTTGACTATAATTCACCCCTCCACTTT. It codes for CASTLDYNSPLHF.